This is a list of T cell receptor beta chains from one sample in a study of PD-L1 blockade in urothelial cancer. Assay: immunoSEQ multiplex PCR; the TCRdb copy retains only in-frame clones and omits some. The sample holds 40,000 or so clones, over 65% seen once. The input for sequencing was PBMCs, taken around atezolizumab (anti-PD-L1) treatment. These receptors were obtained from a man in his 70s with urothelial cancer. CDR3s include the opening cysteine and the closing phenylalanine or tryptophan. The D gene is left open where the match is weak. Clone sizes are given selectively: once, few, many, or a class where the clone is expanded.

D gene: NA; J gene: TRBJ2-1; clone size: NA; V gene: TRBV10-3; CDR3 protein: CASTARVDNEQFF; CDR3 DNA: TGTGCCTCGACCGCTCGGGTCGACAATGAGCAGTTCTTC
D gene: TRBD2; J gene: TRBJ2-3; clone size: NA; V gene: TRBV7-2; CDR3 protein: CASSLRLAGGDTQYF; CDR3 DNA: TGTGCCAGCAGCTTGAGGCTAGCGGGGGGCGATACGCAGTATTTT
D gene: NA; J gene: TRBJ2-3; clone size: NA; V gene: TRBV11-1; CDR3 protein: CASSLDSGRDTQYF; CDR3 DNA: TGTGCCAGCAGCTTAGATTCAGGGCGAGATACGCAGTATTTT
D gene: NA; J gene: TRBJ2-1; clone size: NA; V gene: TRBV10-1; CDR3 protein: CASSESGSSYNEQFF; CDR3 DNA: TGCGCCAGCAGTGAGTCGGGCAGCTCCTACAATGAGCAGTTCTTC
D gene: NA; J gene: TRBJ1-2; clone size: NA; V gene: TRBV27; CDR3 protein: CASSPYRETAGGYTF; CDR3 DNA: TGTGCCAGCAGTCCCTACAGGGAGACCGCCGGTGGCTACACCTTC
D gene: TRBD2; J gene: TRBJ2-1; clone size: NA; V gene: TRBV5-5; CDR3 protein: CASKLGTSGRATYNEQFF; CDR3 DNA: TGTGCCAGCAAACTGGGGACTAGCGGGAGGGCCACCTACAATGAGCAGTTCTTC
D gene: TRBD1; J gene: TRBJ2-3; clone size: NA; V gene: TRBV5-1; CDR3 protein: CASSLGTGDNTDTQYF; CDR3 DNA: TGCGCCAGCAGCTTGGGGACAGGGGATAACACAGATACGCAGTATTTT
D gene: TRBD1; J gene: TRBJ1-5; clone size: NA; V gene: TRBV7-8; CDR3 protein: CASSSQGGSPQHF; CDR3 DNA: TGTGCCAGCAGCTCACAGGGGGGGTCGCCCCAGCATTTT
D gene: NA; J gene: TRBJ2-2; clone size: NA; V gene: TRBV4-3; CDR3 protein: CASSQDRVGVMAGELFF; CDR3 DNA: TGCGCCAGCAGCCAAGACAGGGTGGGTGTAATGGCCGGGGAGCTGTTTTTT
D gene: TRBD1; J gene: TRBJ1-5; clone size: NA; V gene: TRBV7-9; CDR3 protein: CASSVTGSNQPQHF; CDR3 DNA: TGTGCCAGCAGCGTGACAGGGAGCAATCAGCCCCAGCATTTT
D gene: NA; J gene: TRBJ2-7; clone size: few; V gene: TRBV10-3; CDR3 protein: CAISEEYEQYF; CDR3 DNA: TGTGCCATCAGTGAGGAGTACGAGCAGTACTTC
D gene: TRBD2; J gene: TRBJ2-7; clone size: NA; V gene: TRBV27; CDR3 protein: CASSRTGTSGGRYEQYF; CDR3 DNA: TGTGCCAGCAGCCGAACCGGGACTAGCGGGGGACGCTACGAGCAGTACTTC
D gene: NA; J gene: TRBJ2-1; clone size: NA; V gene: TRBV7-3; CDR3 protein: CASSKTGEDEQFF; CDR3 DNA: TGTGCCAGCAGCAAAACAGGGGAGGATGAGCAGTTCTTC
D gene: TRBD1; J gene: TRBJ2-7; clone size: NA; V gene: TRBV28; CDR3 protein: CASSQSDRVSYEQYF; CDR3 DNA: TGTGCCAGCAGCCAATCGGACAGGGTCTCCTACGAGCAGTACTTC
D gene: NA; J gene: TRBJ2-7; clone size: NA; V gene: TRBV7-2; CDR3 protein: CASSRLPTYEQYF; CDR3 DNA: TGTGCCAGCAGCCGCCTACCCACCTACGAGCAGTACTTC
D gene: NA; J gene: TRBJ2-1; clone size: NA; V gene: TRBV4-3; CDR3 protein: CASSQELASYNEQFF; CDR3 DNA: TGCGCCAGCAGCCAAGAGCTAGCCTCCTACAATGAGCAGTTCTTC
D gene: NA; J gene: TRBJ2-3; clone size: NA; V gene: TRBV11-3; CDR3 protein: CASSSEYTQYF; CDR3 DNA: TGTGCCAGCAGCTCGGAGTATACGCAGTATTTT
D gene: NA; J gene: TRBJ1-4; clone size: NA; V gene: TRBV6-5; CDR3 protein: CASSNAPKRGEKLFF; CDR3 DNA: TGTGCCAGCAGTAACGCTCCCAAACGGGGTGAAAAACTGTTTTTT
D gene: NA; J gene: TRBJ1-4; clone size: NA; V gene: TRBV6-5; CDR3 protein: CASSYSRAREKLFF; CDR3 DNA: TGTGCCAGCAGTTACTCGAGGGCTCGGGAAAAACTGTTTTTT
D gene: TRBD2; J gene: TRBJ2-4; clone size: NA; V gene: TRBV4-1; CDR3 protein: CASSPTFGTSLNIQYF; CDR3 DNA: TGCGCCAGCAGCCCGACCTTCGGGACTAGTTTAAACATTCAGTACTTC
D gene: TRBD2; J gene: TRBJ2-2; clone size: NA; V gene: TRBV5-4; CDR3 protein: CASTLAGAVAGELFF; CDR3 DNA: TGTGCCAGCACCTTAGCGGGAGCTGTGGCCGGGGAGCTGTTTTTT
D gene: TRBD1; J gene: TRBJ1-2; clone size: NA; V gene: TRBV13; CDR3 protein: CASSPPPGTGGLGYTF; CDR3 DNA: TGTGCCAGCAGCCCGCCCCCCGGGACAGGGGGTCTGGGCTACACCTTC
D gene: NA; J gene: TRBJ2-1; clone size: NA; V gene: TRBV11-1; CDR3 protein: CASHVTGSYNEQFF; CDR3 DNA: TGTGCCAGCCACGTCACAGGGTCCTACAATGAGCAGTTCTTC
D gene: NA; J gene: TRBJ1-1; clone size: NA; V gene: TRBV5-6; CDR3 protein: CASSFGPEDTEAFF; CDR3 DNA: TGTGCCAGCAGCTTCGGACCGGAGGACACTGAAGCTTTCTTT
D gene: NA; J gene: TRBJ2-1; clone size: few; V gene: TRBV4-2; CDR3 protein: CASSPREHGNNEQFF; CDR3 DNA: TGTGCCAGCAGCCCACGGGAGCACGGGAACAATGAGCAGTTCTTC
D gene: TRBD1; J gene: TRBJ2-2; clone size: NA; V gene: TRBV19; CDR3 protein: CASSMVSNRDRESGELFF; CDR3 DNA: TGTGCCAGTAGTATGGTTTCAAACCGGGACAGGGAGTCCGGGGAGCTGTTTTTT
D gene: NA; J gene: TRBJ2-7; clone size: NA; V gene: TRBV4-2; CDR3 protein: CASSQDMDSREQYF; CDR3 DNA: TGTGCCAGCAGCCAAGATATGGACAGCCGCGAGCAGTACTTC
D gene: TRBD1; J gene: TRBJ2-7; clone size: few; V gene: TRBV28; CDR3 protein: CASSLEGAEYEQYF; CDR3 DNA: TGTGCCAGCAGTTTAGAGGGGGCGGAATACGAGCAGTACTTC
D gene: NA; J gene: TRBJ2-3; clone size: NA; V gene: TRBV11-2; CDR3 protein: CASSPGKDTQYF; CDR3 DNA: TGTGCCAGCAGCCCAGGGAAAGATACGCAGTATTTT
D gene: TRBD1; J gene: TRBJ1-1; clone size: once; V gene: TRBV27; CDR3 protein: CASRARDRQAFF; CDR3 DNA: TGTGCCAGCAGAGCCCGGGACAGGCAAGCTTTCTTT
D gene: NA; J gene: TRBJ1-2; clone size: few; V gene: TRBV5-5; CDR3 protein: CASSLASLEGGKGYTF; CDR3 DNA: TGTGCCAGCAGCTTGGCGTCATTGGAGGGGGGGAAAGGCTACACCTTC
D gene: TRBD1; J gene: TRBJ1-1; clone size: NA; V gene: TRBV19; CDR3 protein: CATVTGAGTHTEAFF; CDR3 DNA: TGTGCCACAGTGACAGGGGCCGGGACGCACACTGAAGCTTTCTTT
D gene: NA; J gene: TRBJ1-1; clone size: few; V gene: TRBV30; CDR3 protein: CAFEVIPRGAFF; CDR3 DNA: TGTGCCTTCGAGGTCATCCCAAGGGGAGCTTTCTTT
D gene: TRBD1; J gene: TRBJ1-2; clone size: NA; V gene: TRBV9; CDR3 protein: CASSPTGGVGYTF; CDR3 DNA: TGTGCCAGCAGCCCGACAGGGGGCGTTGGCTACACCTTC
D gene: TRBD1; J gene: TRBJ1-1; clone size: NA; V gene: TRBV29-1; CDR3 protein: CSVESSRDRGETPAFF; CDR3 DNA: TGCAGCGTTGAGTCCTCCAGGGACAGGGGCGAAACTCCGGCTTTCTTT
D gene: TRBD2; J gene: TRBJ2-7; clone size: NA; V gene: TRBV7-2; CDR3 protein: CASGHSGITSYEQYF; CDR3 DNA: TGTGCCAGCGGTCATAGCGGGATTACCTCCTACGAGCAGTACTTC
D gene: TRBD2; J gene: TRBJ2-3; clone size: NA; V gene: TRBV9; CDR3 protein: CASSVAPAGMRDTQYF; CDR3 DNA: TGTGCCAGCAGCGTAGCCCCAGCGGGAATGAGAGATACGCAGTATTTT
D gene: TRBD2; J gene: TRBJ2-2; clone size: once; V gene: TRBV4-1; CDR3 protein: CASSPPWVAGGEGGELFF; CDR3 DNA: TGCGCCAGCAGCCCCCCGTGGGTAGCGGGAGGGGAGGGCGGGGAGCTGTTTTTT
D gene: TRBD2; J gene: TRBJ2-7; clone size: NA; V gene: TRBV5-6; CDR3 protein: CASSPLIAGDGEQYF; CDR3 DNA: TGTGCCAGCAGCCCACTCATAGCGGGAGATGGCGAGCAGTACTTC
D gene: NA; J gene: TRBJ2-7; clone size: NA; V gene: TRBV19; CDR3 protein: CASSRKTDLAYEQYF; CDR3 DNA: TGTGCCAGTAGTAGGAAGACAGACCTAGCCTACGAGCAGTACTTC